This entry lists 8 T cell receptor beta chains sequenced from one sample in a study of blood T cell repertoires in COVID-19. Clones were sequenced by immunoSEQ multiplex PCR, and TCRdb holds only the in-frame ones, with some missing. The sample yields 88,000 or so clones, 70% to 80% seen once. Input material: peripheral blood. These receptors originate from a human donor in a cohort sampled during active COVID-19.

This clone was seen once. The chain couples TRBV29-1 to TRBJ2-3; TRBD2 agrees at 8 bases. From germline, CDR1 is SQVTM and CDR2 ANQGSEA. The CDR3 has 18 amino acids. Germline trimming cut 3 bases from V and 4 bases from J; bases unmatched to any gene: 18. The CDR3 DNA follows: TGCAGCGTTGATACCCAAACTGACGGGAGGGCTGGGTCAGATACGCAGTATTTT. This translates into CSVDTQTDGRAGSDTQYF.

CDR3 loop: CASSLVGGRAYNEQFF. CDR3 nucleotides: TGCGCCAGCAGCTTGGTAGGTGGGAGAGCCTACAATGAGCAGTTCTTC. J is TRBJ2-1 and V is TRBV5-1; tentatively, D is TRBD2 (5 bases). Per germline, CDR1 SGHRS and CDR2 YFSETQ. With 0 bases removed from V and 2 bases from J, the gap between germline ends came to 12 bases. CDR3 size: 16 residues.

This rearrangement joins TRBV30 to TRBJ2-1; maybe TRBD2 (6 bases). Germline V gene data show CDR1 as GTSNPN and CDR2 as SVGIG (reference sequence). The germline V and J ends were trimmed by 5 bases and 0 bases, with 14 bases remaining between them. This CDR3 is built from 15 residues. DNA for the CDR3: TGTGCCTGGGGCCTCGGGGGTTCCTCCTACAATGAGCAGTTCTTC. This encodes CAWGLGGSSYNEQFF.

V and J are TRBV7-2 and TRBJ2-7; 10 bases are a match to TRBD1. Germline trimming cut 0 bases from V and 3 bases from J; bases unmatched to any gene: 2. The CDR3 consists of 15 residues. The germline CDR1 and CDR2 sequences are SGHTA and FQGNSA. CDR3 sequence reads: CASSLATGGYYEQYF. The CDR3 DNA is TGTGCCAGCAGCTTAGCGACAGGGGGCTACTACGAGCAGTACTTC. The full variable domain, in which reference TRBV7-2 and TRBJ2-7 provide the parts outside the CDR3, is GAGVSQSPSNKVTEKGKDVELRCDPISGHTALYWYRQSLGQGLEFLIYFQGNSAPDKSGLPSDRFSAERTGGSVSTLTIQRTQQEDSAVYLCASSLATGGYYEQYFGPGTRLTVT.

The chain couples TRBV2 to TRBJ2-7, with 9 positions matching TRBD2. The CDR3 consists of 16 residues. CDR1 is SNHLY and CDR2 is FYNNEI in the germline V gene. Trimming cost V 6 bases and J 6 bases; bases outside gene matches: 15. Written as DNA, the CDR3 is TGTGCCAGCAGCCTACGTCCGCGGGAGGGCCTTGGCGAGCAGTACTTC. Translation: CASSLRPREGLGEQYF.

The chain uses TRBV19 and TRBJ2-3; 8 positions match TRBD2. V lost 3 bases to trimming and J lost 3 bases; unmatched junction nucleotides: 5. Germline CDR1 reads LNHDA; CDR2 reads SQIVND (reference sequence). CDR3 length equals 15 residues. Written as DNA, the CDR3 is TGTGCCAGTAGTATCGGAGTAGCGGGGACAGATACGCAGTATTTT. Amino acids: CASSIGVAGTDTQYF.

This chain uses TRBV18 with TRBJ1-1, with a weak D call TRBD1 (6 bases). In germline, CDR1 is KGHSH, CDR2 LQKENI. With 0 bases removed from V and 8 bases from J, the gap between germline ends came to 16 bases. This CDR3 is 15 amino acids long. CDR3: CASSPPRAGEGEAFF. In DNA form, the CDR3 reads TGTGCCAGCTCACCACCCCGGGCAGGGGAAGGGGAAGCTTTCTTT.

V usage is TRBV18 and J usage is TRBJ2-6; the D is unclear. CDR3 size: 16 residues. Germline lookup yields CDR1 KGHSH and CDR2 LQKENI. V lost 2 bases and J lost 3, with 11 bases in between. The DNA for the CDR3 is TGTGCCAGCTCACCAAGAAGCAAAAATGGGGCCAACGTCCTGACTTTC. The encoded protein is CASSPRSKNGANVLTF.